The clone carrying this TCR beta chain showed up many times. Its antigen is still unknown. The data derive from a study of regulatory T cells in long-lasting Graves disease. The overall study: Graves' patients diagnosed newly had used antithyroid drugs under 3 months. Study-wide findings and caveats: It was peripheral blood alone, not thyroid tissue, that was studied.

Time point noted: newly diagnosed GD, antithyroid drugs for less than 3 months. The authors made the TCR library using RNA they extracted from PBMCs. The CDR3 loop spans 12 amino acids. Trimming at V came to 9 bases and at J to 2 bases, leaving 3 bases not matched to a gene. Germline CDR1 reads ENHRY; CDR2 reads SYGVKD. TCR beta libraries were built with iRepertoire HTBI primers and Arm-PCR of CDR3 regions. From the multiplex PCR reads, TCRdb called clonotypes with MiXCR, one entry per CDR3 protein. The sample holds roughly 500,000 distinct CDR3 sequences, roughly 12% seen once. These records were also assigned to another study, of T cells in Graves' hyperthyroidism and ophthalmopathy.

The clonotype was recovered from a man aged 25-45 years with Graves disease. Sequencing was performed on peripheral blood mononuclear cells (PBMCs), taken at new diagnosis, from a patient treated with antithyroid drugs. V gene TRBV10-3 combines with J gene TRBJ1-2, with 7 bases that match TRBD1. CDR3 protein: CAIGQENYGYTF. The CDR3 DNA follows: TGTGCCATTGGACAGGAGAACTATGGCTACACCTTC.